This T cell receptor (beta chain) stems from a study of identical twins. This clonotype was seen only a few times. Germline loops: CDR1 LGHDT, CDR2 YNNKEL (reference sequence). CDR3 size: 13 residues. V lost 4 bases and J lost 15, with 19 bases in between. Unique molecular identifiers were present on cDNA, and template switching added a universal primer site. TCRdb analysed the 5' RACE reads with MiXCR anew, one entry per CDR3 protein. Among around 1.7 million distinct CDR3 sequences listed, less than 35% were seen once. The source is a newborn girl in good health. The chain employs TRBV3-1 and TRBJ2-1; weak D call: TRBD2 (6 bases). Sequenced: cord blood. CDR3 bases: TGTGCCAGCAGCCGCCAGGAAGGACTAAAACCGTTCTTC. Encoded protein: CASSRQEGLKPFF.